Listed here are 15 T cell receptor beta chains from one sample, sequenced in a study of blood T cell repertoires in COVID-19. Produced via immunoSEQ multiplex PCR; TCRdb's table is partial and in-frame only. Seen here are a few hundred thousand clones, approximately 81% observed once, and the top ten hold 3.6%. The sequenced sample consisted of peripheral blood. Source of these receptors: a young woman with acute or convalescent COVID-19.

The chain uses TRBV28 and TRBJ2-1; the match to TRBD2 covers 12 bases. CDR1 is MDHEN, CDR2 SYDVKM, per germline. The CDR3 is made up of 15 amino acids. The V and J ends lost 3 bases and 9 bases, in that order; junction bases with no gene match: 6. CDR3: CASSLWSGLAGEQFF. The CDR3 DNA follows: TGTGCCAGCAGTTTGTGGTCGGGACTAGCGGGTGAGCAGTTCTTC.

The J gene is TRBJ2-1, the V gene TRBV5-1; 11 bases map to TRBD2. The CDR3 is 18 amino acids. The germline V gene encodes CDR1 SGHRS and CDR2 YFSETQ. The trim removed 0 bases at V and 5 bases at J, leaving 10 bases unmatched. The DNA for the CDR3 is TGCGCCAGCAGCTTGGAGTCTAGCGGGAGGTCTTTCCACAATGAGCAGTTCTTC. It encodes CASSLESSGRSFHNEQFF.

This clone was picked up one time. The chain combines TRBV7-3 with TRBJ2-3; unclear D gene. CDR3 length equals 14 residues. Trimming cost V 0 bases and J 3 bases, with 7 bases left between them. The germline V gene encodes CDR1 SGHTA and CDR2 FQGTGA. CDR3 sequence reads: CASSLTPGTDTQYF. CDR3 bases: TGTGCCAGCAGCTTAACACCCGGGACAGATACGCAGTATTTT.

The J gene is TRBJ2-2, the V gene TRBV27, with D possibly matching TRBD2 (6 bases). V was pared by 2 bases and J by 6 bases, with 13 bases between. There are 15 residues in the CDR3. Germline CDR1 reads MNHEY; CDR2 reads SMNVEV (reference sequence). CDR3 nucleotide sequence: TGTGCCAGCAGTTTACCTGGACGGGAGTCCGGGGAGCTGTTTTTT. Translating gives CASSLPGRESGELFF.

This clone was counted only a few times. The J gene is TRBJ1-1, the V gene TRBV5-6; TRBD1 matches 8 bases. Germline CDR1 SGHDT, CDR2 YYEEEE. Losses at the gene ends were 5 bases for V and 0 bases for J; bases not matched to a gene: 9. This CDR3 comprises 16 residues. The CDR3 coding sequence is TGTGCCAGCAGGAATCGACAGGGGCTCATGAACACTGAAGCTTTCTTT. Translated: CASRNRQGLMNTEAFF. Based on the CDR3 plus reference TRBV5-6 and TRBJ1-1, the full variable domain is DAGVTQSPTHLIKTRGQQVTLRCSPKSGHDTVSWYQQALGQGPQFIFQYYEEEERQRGNFPDRFSGHQFPNYSSELNVNALLLGDSALYLCASRNRQGLMNTEAFFGQGTRLTVV.

This clone has only a few counts. J is TRBJ2-7 and V is TRBV2, with D hard to call. Trimming pared 6 bases from V and 2 bases from J, leaving 8 bases between. The germline V gene has CDR1 SNHLY and CDR2 FYNNEI. This CDR3 contains 12 residues. The CDR3 protein is CASRVATYEQYF. CDR3 DNA: TGTGCCAGCAGGGTTGCGACCTACGAGCAGTACTTC.

J is TRBJ2-5 and V is TRBV7-3, with unresolved D. The length of the CDR3 is 12 residues. The V end was cut by 4 bases, the J end by 7 bases, with 10 bases between. Germline V gives CDR1 SGHTA, CDR2 FQGTGA. CDR3 DNA: TGTGCCAGCAGCTATGGTCCAGGGACCCAGTACTTC. Translation gives CASSYGPGTQYF.

The V and J genes are TRBV5-1 and TRBJ1-1, with D maybe TRBD1 (5 bases). Germline V gene sequence: CDR1 SGHRS, CDR2 YFSETQ. Trimming pared 7 bases from V and 4 bases from J, leaving 14 bases between. The CDR3 is made up of 13 amino acids. The CDR3 DNA is TGCGCCAGCCGGGACTACCCGAGCACTGAAGCTTTCTTT. This encodes CASRDYPSTEAFF. The variable domain in full, completed from reference TRBV5-1 and TRBJ1-1, reads KAGVTQTPRYLIKTRGQQVTLSCSPISGHRSVSWYQQTPGQGLQFLFEYFSETQRNKGNFPGRFSGRQFSNSRSEMNVSTLELGDSALYLCASRDYPSTEAFFGQGTRLTVV.

J is TRBJ2-2 and V is TRBV7-9; 14 nucleotides agree with TRBD2. Losses at the gene ends were 8 bases for V and 5 bases for J; bases not matched to a gene: 10. Per germline, CDR1 SEHNR and CDR2 FQNEAQ (reference sequence). The CDR3 runs 17 residues. CDR3 amino acids: CASLRGTSGSITGELFF. The CDR3 DNA reads TGTGCCAGCCTGAGGGGGACTAGCGGGAGTATTACCGGGGAGCTGTTTTTT.

The chain uses TRBV19 and TRBJ2-1; 10 bases align to TRBD2. V lost 0 bases, J lost 9 bases, and 14 bases stayed unmatched. CDR1 LNHDA and CDR2 SQIVND come from the germline V gene (reference sequence). CDR3 length: 18 amino acids. CDR3 nucleotides: TGTGCCAGTAGTATAGATCTAGGAGCTAGCGGGAGATTGGGTGAGCAGTTCTTC. Amino acids: CASSIDLGASGRLGEQFF.

This rearrangement joins TRBV5-6 to TRBJ1-4; 8 bases align to TRBD1. Germline CDR1 is SGHDT and CDR2 is YYEEEE. Trimming removed 2 bases from V and 8 bases from J; junction bases left unmatched: 5. This CDR3 contains 14 residues. The DNA for the CDR3 is TGTGCCAGCAGCTTATGGACAGGGCTAGAAAAACTGTTTTTT. It specifies CASSLWTGLEKLFF.

V usage is TRBV6-2 or TRBV6-3 and J usage is TRBJ2-1; D not resolved. The CDR3 has 12 amino acids. Trimming took 2 bases from V and 10 from J, leaving 9 bases between them. Germline lookup yields CDR1 MNHEY and CDR2 SVGEGT. The CDR3 nucleotides are TGTGCCAGCAGTTACGTCCTATACGAGCAGTTCTTC. Translating it yields CASSYVLYEQFF.

Only a few counts were recorded for this clone. This chain links TRBV6-5 with TRBJ1-1; maybe TRBD1 (5 bases). The germline V gene has CDR1 MNHEY and CDR2 SVGAGI. Trimming pared 5 bases from V and 1 base from J, leaving 11 bases between. The length of the CDR3 is 14 residues. In nucleotides, the CDR3 is TGTGCCAGCAGTAACCGCCAGGGGAACACTGAAGCTTTCTTT. The encoded protein is CASSNRQGNTEAFF.

The J gene is TRBJ2-2, the V gene TRBV24-1; 7 positions match TRBD1. Germline values: CDR1 KGHDR, CDR2 SFDVKD. CDR3 length: 17 amino acids. Losses at the gene ends were 0 bases for V and 2 bases for J; bases not matched to a gene: 5. CDR3 nucleotides: TGTGCCACCAGTGATTTGGTAGGACAGGCTAACACCGGGGAGCTGTTTTTT. This encodes CATSDLVGQANTGELFF.

The chain carries TRBV10-3 and TRBJ2-7; D might be TRBD1 (6 bases). Germline CDR1 ENHRY, CDR2 SYGVKD. V shed 1 base and J shed 0 bases, with 13 bases lying between them. This CDR3 is built from 16 residues. The CDR3 DNA follows: TGTGCCATCAGTGAGTACCGGGACACGGTCTCCTACGAGCAGTACTTC. Protein product: CAISEYRDTVSYEQYF.